Included here is one T cell receptor (beta chain) sequence, with context. The data stem from a study of response to subunit inactivated influenza vaccine. In TCRdb, the RT-PCR reads were re-called with MiXCR into one record per CDR3 protein. The sample has about 480,000 distinct CDR3 sequences; approximately 11% are singletons. J gave up 4 bases and V 1 base, and 3 bases lay outside the gene matches. This CDR3 is built from 13 residues. Germline V lookup: CDR1 DFQATT, CDR2 SNEGSKA (reference sequence). The J gene is TRBJ2-7, the V gene TRBV20-1; 8 positions agree with TRBD1. The sequence was collected from a man aged 50 or older who received an inactivated influenza vaccine. The sequencing used PBMCs from blood, collected roughly 48 days after vaccination. CDR3 protein: CSARGGQVYEQYF. Here the CDR3 DNA reads TGCAGTGCTAGAGGGGGACAGGTTTACGAGCAGTACTTC.